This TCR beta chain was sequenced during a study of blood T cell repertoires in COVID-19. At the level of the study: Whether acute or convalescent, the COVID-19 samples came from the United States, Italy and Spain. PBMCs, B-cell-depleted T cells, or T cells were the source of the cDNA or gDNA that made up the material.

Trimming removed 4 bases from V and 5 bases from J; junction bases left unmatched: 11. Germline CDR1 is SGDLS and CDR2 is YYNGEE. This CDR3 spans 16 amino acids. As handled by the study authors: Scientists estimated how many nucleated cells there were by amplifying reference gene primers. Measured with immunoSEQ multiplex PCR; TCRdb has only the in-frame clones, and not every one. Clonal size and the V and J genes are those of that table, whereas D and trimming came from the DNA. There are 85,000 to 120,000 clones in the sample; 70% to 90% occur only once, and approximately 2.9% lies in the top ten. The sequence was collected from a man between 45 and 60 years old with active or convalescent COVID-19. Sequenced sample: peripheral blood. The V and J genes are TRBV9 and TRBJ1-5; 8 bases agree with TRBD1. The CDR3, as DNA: TGTGCCAGCAGCCTCGGACAGGGTTTGAGCGATCAGCCCCAGCATTTT. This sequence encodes CASSLGQGLSDQPQHF.